The 13 T cell receptor beta chains below were found in one sample sequenced in a study of T cell changes during pregnancy in multiple sclerosis. The table came from immunoSEQ multiplex PCR; TCRdb's copy has only in-frame clones and leaves some out. The sample includes approximately 32,000 clones, 89% of them seen just once. The sample consisted of CD8+ T cells from peripheral blood mononuclear cells, taken in the second trimester of pregnancy. All receptors derive from a female donor with multiple sclerosis, enrolled in a pregnancy study.

The rearrangement links TRBV9 to TRBJ1-2; 9 nucleotides line up with TRBD1. V trimming: 0 bases; J trimming: 2 bases; junction bases outside the gene matches: 2. The V gene's germline CDR1 is SGDLS and CDR2 YYNGEE. This CDR3 has 15 residues. In DNA form, the CDR3 reads TGTGCCAGCAGCGTAGCCGGGACAGGGAACTATGGCTACACCTTC. It specifies CASSVAGTGNYGYTF.

This chain uses TRBV27 with TRBJ2-7; the D gene is possibly TRBD2 (5 bases). V shed 6 bases and J shed 7 bases, with 25 bases lying between them. The germline CDR1 and CDR2 sequences are MNHEY and SMNVEV (reference sequence). The CDR3 spans 16 residues. The CDR3 nucleotides read TGTGCCAGCAGCCCTTCTTGGAGCGGTGGAATAGGGGAGCAGTACTTC. Amino acids: CASSPSWSGGIGEQYF.

The chain employs TRBV7-6 and TRBJ1-2; 9 bases match TRBD1. The V and J ends lost 5 bases and 7 bases, in that order; junction bases with no gene match: 5. From germline, CDR1 is SGHVS and CDR2 FNYEAQ. The CDR3 contains 13 residues. The CDR3 loop is CASSPGTGIGYTF. Written as DNA, the CDR3 is TGTGCCAGCAGCCCTGGGACAGGGATTGGCTACACCTTC.

This chain connects TRBV27 to TRBJ2-1; D remains ambiguous. Looked up from germline, CDR1 is MNHEY and CDR2 is SMNVEV (reference sequence). The CDR3 has 13 amino acids. Trimming took 6 bases from V and 6 from J, leaving 12 bases between them. DNA for the CDR3: TGTGCCAGCAGAGACGGAGTAGTCAATGAGCAGTTCTTC. This translates into CASRDGVVNEQFF.

The chain combines TRBV9 with TRBJ2-5; 7 bases match TRBD2. CDR3 length: 14 residues. CDR1 SGDLS and CDR2 YYNGEE come from the germline V gene. With 0 bases clipped from V and 5 bases from J, the junction kept 4 bases outside the gene matches. The CDR3 coding sequence is TGTGCCAGCAGCGTAGGAGACGGGGGGGAGACCCAGTACTTC. Its protein product is CASSVGDGGETQYF.

This chain links TRBV2 with TRBJ2-3, with 8 positions matching TRBD2. Germline V gene lookup returns CDR1 SNHLY and CDR2 FYNNEI. Trimming took 2 bases from V and 3 from J; bases not matched to a gene: 7. The CDR3 runs to 16 residues. CDR3 residues: CASSEPPAGGTDTQYF. The DNA of the CDR3 is TGTGCCAGCAGTGAACCTCCTGCGGGGGGAACAGATACGCAGTATTTT.

This chain joins TRBV28 and TRBJ2-3; 9 positions match TRBD2. The CDR3 extends over 15 amino acids. Germline values: CDR1 MDHEN, CDR2 SYDVKM. Trimming took 5 bases from V and 4 from J; bases not matched to a gene: 7. This chain's CDR3 is CASSTVAGVADTQYF. For the CDR3, the DNA is TGTGCCAGCAGTACCGTAGCGGGAGTAGCAGATACGCAGTATTTT.

The V and J genes are TRBV4-1 and TRBJ1-1, with D uncertain. V was shortened by 6 bases and J by 4 bases, with 9 bases between the two germline ends. The germline gives CDR1 MGHRA, CDR2 YSYEKL. This CDR3 has 12 amino acids. The CDR3 reads CASRTDGTEAFF. Here the CDR3 DNA reads TGCGCCAGCAGAACAGACGGCACTGAAGCTTTCTTT.

This chain uses TRBV11-3 with TRBJ1-5, with TRBD1 as a possible D gene (5 bases). This CDR3 is built from 15 residues. Germline V gene lookup returns CDR1 SGHNT and CDR2 YENEEA. Trimming stripped 5 bases from V and 6 bases from J, with 17 bases between. The CDR3 is CASSPSRWGGQPQHF. The CDR3 DNA reads as TGTGCCAGCAGCCCATCCAGGTGGGGGGGTCAGCCCCAGCATTTT.

The CDR3 loop reads CASSEIAGVGTDTQYF. The CDR3 DNA sequence: TGCGCCAGCAGTGAAATAGCGGGAGTGGGTACAGATACGCAGTATTTT. The gene calls are TRBV10-1 and TRBJ2-3, with 9 positions matching TRBD2. The length of the CDR3 is 16 residues. Trimming took 3 bases from V and 3 from J; bases not matched to a gene: 7. The germline CDR1 and CDR2 sequences are WNHNN and SYGVQD (reference sequence).

V usage is TRBV27 and J usage is TRBJ2-7, with a tentative D call TRBD1 (5 bases). The germline V gene encodes CDR1 MNHEY and CDR2 SMNVEV (reference sequence). This CDR3 has 11 amino acids. The ends were cut back, 4 bases at V and 9 bases at J, with 10 bases in the middle. This CDR3 is CASSSLRVQYF. CDR3 sequence (DNA): TGTGCCAGCAGTTCCCTCAGGGTGCAGTACTTC.

The chain joins TRBV6-5 to TRBJ1-2; TRBD1 agrees at 7 bases. This CDR3 region has 15 residues. Losses at the gene ends were 1 base for V and 3 bases for J; bases not matched to a gene: 5. Germline assignment: CDR1 MNHEY and CDR2 SVGAGI. The CDR3 DNA sequence: TGTGCCAGCAGTTACTACCGGACAGGAGACTATGGCTACACCTTC. As protein: CASSYYRTGDYGYTF.

This rearrangement joins TRBV27 to TRBJ2-1; D gene uncertain. Germline V gene data show CDR1 as MNHEY and CDR2 as SMNVEV (reference sequence). V lost 2 bases and J 6 bases, leaving 5 bases between the germline ends. CDR3 length: 12 amino acids. The CDR3 protein is CASSLRGNEQFF. CDR3 nucleotide sequence: TGTGCCAGCAGTTTAAGAGGCAATGAGCAGTTCTTC.